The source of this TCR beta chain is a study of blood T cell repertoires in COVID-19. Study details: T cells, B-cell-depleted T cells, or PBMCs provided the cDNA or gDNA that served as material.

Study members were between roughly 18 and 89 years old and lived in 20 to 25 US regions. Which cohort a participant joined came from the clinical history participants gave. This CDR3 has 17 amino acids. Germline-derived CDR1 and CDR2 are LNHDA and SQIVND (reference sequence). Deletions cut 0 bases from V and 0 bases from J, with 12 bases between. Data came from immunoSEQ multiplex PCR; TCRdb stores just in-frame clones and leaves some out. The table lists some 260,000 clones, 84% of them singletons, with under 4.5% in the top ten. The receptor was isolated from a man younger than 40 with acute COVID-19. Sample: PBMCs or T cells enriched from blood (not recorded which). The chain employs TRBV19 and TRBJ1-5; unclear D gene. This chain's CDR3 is CASSIDPSPLSNQPQHF. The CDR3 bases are TGTGCCAGTAGTATAGATCCCAGTCCTCTTAGCAATCAGCCCCAGCATTTT.